These T cell receptor beta chains were read from a single sample in a study of blood T cells in healthy people across ages. TCRdb re-derived calls from the 5' RACE reads in MiXCR, one entry per CDR3 protein. The sample has some 550,000 distinct CDR3 sequences; 45% to 55% are singletons. The sample taken for sequencing was blood. Source of these receptors: an elderly man in good health. CDR3s include the opening cysteine and the closing phenylalanine or tryptophan. The D gene is left open where the match is weak. The size entry is marked missing in some rows and otherwise reads once, few, many or a size class.

few TRBJ1-1 TRBV11-2 TRBD1 CASSDTGGTEAFF TGTGCCAGCAGTGATACAGGGGGCACTGAAGCTTTCTTT
- TRBJ2-1 TRBV24-1 TRBD1 CATSDWSTGNRNEQFF TGTGCCACCAGTGATTGGTCGACAGGGAATCGCAATGAGCAGTTCTTC
- TRBJ2-7 TRBV7-6 - CASSLRGTAYEQYF TGTGCCAGCAGCTTACGAGGCACAGCCTACGAGCAGTACTTC
- TRBJ2-5 TRBV10-3 TRBD1 CAISDGTGGRETQYF TGTGCCATCAGTGACGGGACAGGGGGCAGAGAGACCCAGTACTTC
once TRBJ2-1 TRBV5-1 TRBD1 CASSLRTGQGYNEQFF TGCGCCAGCAGCTTGAGGACAGGGCAGGGGTACAATGAGCAGTTCTTC
few TRBJ2-1 TRBV7-2 TRBD1 CASSFSPGQGYEQFF TGTGCCAGCAGCTTCAGCCCGGGACAGGGATATGAGCAGTTCTTC
few TRBJ1-2 TRBV30 - CAWSPKVYGYTF TGTGCCTGGAGTCCGAAAGTCTATGGCTACACCTTC
once TRBJ2-7 TRBV21-1 - CASSKGEGYEQYF TGTGCCAGCAGCAAGGGGGAAGGGTATGAGCAGTACTTC
- TRBJ2-1 TRBV27 - CASSSPGTTYNEQFF TGTGCCAGCAGTTCCCCCGGGACCACCTACAATGAGCAGTTCTTC
- TRBJ2-1 TRBV25-1 - CVSGGYNEQFF TGTGTCAGCGGCGGTTACAATGAGCAGTTCTTC
many TRBJ1-2 TRBV7-9 - CASSFDSRVVYGYTF TGTGCCAGCAGCTTTGACTCCAGGGTCGTCTATGGCTACACCTTC
- TRBJ2-2 TRBV9 TRBD1 CASSLGQGGVAGELFF TGTGCCAGCAGCTTGGGACAGGGGGGAGTGGCCGGGGAGCTGTTTTTT
few TRBJ2-1 TRBV20-1 - CSARDEGSGLFF TGCAGTGCTAGAGATGAGGGGTCGGGTCTGTTCTTC
- TRBJ1-6 TRBV11-2 TRBD1 CASSGTGSSPLHF TGTGCCAGCAGTGGGACAGGGAGTTCACCCCTCCACTTT
few TRBJ2-1 TRBV7-2 TRBD2 CASSLVGTSGSSREQFF TGTGCCAGCAGCTTAGTTGGGACTAGCGGGAGTTCCCGAGAGCAGTTCTTC
many TRBJ2-7 TRBV11-2 - CASSLDLDLRGAGYEQYF TGTGCCAGCAGCTTAGATTTGGATCTGAGGGGGGCGGGTTACGAGCAGTACTTC
many TRBJ1-1 TRBV6-5 - CASWGGQGTSTEAFF TGTGCCAGCTGGGGAGGGCAGGGGACCAGCACTGAAGCTTTCTTT
- TRBJ2-5 TRBV27 - CASSLFLTSNQETQYF TGTGCCAGCAGTTTATTCCTTACCAGCAACCAAGAGACCCAGTACTTC
- TRBJ2-3 TRBV4-3 TRBD1 CASGLPGQLSTDTQYF TGCGCCAGCGGCCTGCCGGGACAGTTAAGCACGGATACGCAGTATTTT
- TRBJ2-1 TRBV20-1 TRBD2 CSAELGLAGGDSSYNEQFF TGCAGTGCTGAGCTGGGACTAGCGGGGGGGGATAGCTCCTACAACGAGCAGTTCTTC
- TRBJ2-4 TRBV4-1 TRBD1 CASSQGQGRDIQYF TGCGCCAGCAGCCAAGGACAGGGAAGGGACATTCAGTACTTC
- TRBJ2-4 TRBV7-2 TRBD2 CASSSRLAGNIQYF TGTGCCAGCAGCTCCAGACTAGCGGGGAACATTCAGTACTTC
few TRBJ2-1 TRBV20-1 TRBD2 CSAPDPPGGPYNEQFF TGCAGTGCTCCGGACCCCCCGGGAGGGCCCTACAATGAGCAGTTCTTC
- TRBJ2-5 TRBV28 TRBD2 CASSASGLAGGKGETQYF TGTGCCAGCAGTGCCTCGGGACTAGCGGGAGGAAAGGGAGAGACCCAGTACTTC
- TRBJ1-6 TRBV20-1 - CSARTSRDSPLHF TGCAGTGCGCGGACTTCACGGGATTCACCCCTCCACTTT